The entry below gives a single T cell receptor beta chain sequence along with its context. The data are from a study of shared clonotypes between healthy human individuals. Study as a whole: Ranging from 18 to 49 in age, donors were two women and three men.

Donors were Caucasian adults residing in Nashville, Tennessee, USA. The authors split each subset's genomic DNA evenly across several immunoSEQ plates. As originally analysed: With immunoSEQ giving junction-only sequences and no quality scores, filtering differed. Only in-frame clones appear in the TCRdb table, and some are missing; sequencing was by immunoSEQ multiplex PCR. V, J and clone size are those of that table, while D and trimming were read from the DNA. The repertoire holds some 1 million clones, with about 74% as singletons. J lost 11 bases, V lost 0 bases, and 14 bases had no gene match. The CDR3 sequence is 16 residues long. Germline V gene sequence: CDR1 KGHSH, CDR2 LQKENI.

The V and J genes are TRBV18 and TRBJ1-1; TRBD1 aligns across 8 bases. Input material: memory CD4+ T cells sorted from blood. Subset of the sample: CD45RA-negative fraction. This TCR was recovered from a man aged 18 to 29 in good health. CDR3 sequence reads: CASSPPSAGGLVAAFF. Written as DNA, the CDR3 is TGTGCCAGCTCACCACCGTCGGCAGGGGGCTTGGTTGCGGCTTTCTTT.